These 28 T cell receptor beta chains were all obtained from the same sample, sequenced in a study of cytomegalovirus exposure and HLA in healthy donors. The PCR had 60 Vbeta and 13 Jbeta primers. Method: immunoSEQ multiplex PCR; TCRdb's copy keeps in-frame clones and lacks some. The table lists roughly 200,000 clones, around 70% of them singletons. The sequencing sample was made of PBMCs. These receptors were taken from a man aged 35-49 years in good health and CMV-seropositive.

The chain combines TRBV5-1 with TRBJ2-3; 7 nucleotides match TRBD1. The CDR3 is made up of 17 amino acids. V dropped 4 bases and J dropped 0; count of bases not matched to a gene: 11. Germline V gene sequence: CDR1 SGHRS, CDR2 YFSETQ. In nucleotides, the CDR3 is TGCGCCAGCAGCCCACCTTTAACAGGGGAAAGCACAGATACGCAGTATTTT. Protein: CASSPPLTGESTDTQYF.

V and J are TRBV6-4 and TRBJ2-2; D gene ambiguous. The germline V gene encodes CDR1 MRHNA and CDR2 SNTAGT. The V and J ends lost 6 bases and 0 bases respectively, with 8 bases between them. The CDR3 is made up of 14 amino acids. CDR3 residues: CASRQITNTGELFF. CDR3 in DNA: TGTGCCAGCAGACAGATTACGAACACCGGGGAGCTGTTTTTT.

The chain employs TRBV9 and TRBJ2-4; TRBD2 matches 15 bases. V trimming: 3 bases; J trimming: 6 bases; junction bases outside the gene matches: 7. CDR1 is SGDLS, CDR2 YYNGEE, per germline. The CDR3 loop spans 17 amino acids. CDR3 protein: CASSAGLAGGPRNIQYF. CDR3 bases: TGTGCCAGCAGCGCCGGACTAGCGGGGGGGCCACGAAACATTCAGTACTTC.

This chain uses TRBV19 with TRBJ1-4; D might be TRBD1 (6 bases). Between the trimmed V and J ends, which lost 1 base and 7 bases, there was a span of 16 bases. The CDR3 length is 16 residues. Per germline, CDR1 LNHDA and CDR2 SQIVND (reference sequence). The CDR3 loop is CASSIGAGGRGEKLFF. In nucleotides, the CDR3 is TGTGCCAGTAGTATAGGGGCCGGGGGGCGAGGTGAAAAACTGTTTTTT.

This clone has just one count. One end of the junction is discordant with germline, which a read error may explain. This chain connects TRBV9 to TRBJ1-1; the D gene is possibly TRBD1 (5 bases). Per the germline V gene, CDR1 is SGDLS and CDR2 is YYNGEE. The CDR3 consists of 13 residues. The chain's CDR3 is CAGSYGGNTEAFF. The CDR3 region has the DNA TGTGCCGGCAGCTACGGGGGGAACACTGAAGCTTTCTTT.

The sample holds one count of this clone. V usage is TRBV6-5 and J usage is TRBJ1-1; D unclear. This CDR3 has 13 residues. Germline lookup yields CDR1 MNHEY and CDR2 SVGAGI. Trimming shortened V by 0 bases and J by 7 bases, and 9 bases separated the two germline ends. The chain's CDR3 is CASSYSEGIEAFF. The CDR3 DNA is TGTGCCAGCAGTTACTCGGAGGGAATTGAAGCTTTCTTT.

In regard to this clone: Other nucleotide sequences in the sample specify the same CDR3. The chain joins TRBV2 to TRBJ1-2, with 8 bases identical to TRBD1. CDR3 length equals 13 residues. The ends lost 6 bases at V and 3 bases at J; junction bases unmatched: 3. Looked up from germline, CDR1 is SNHLY and CDR2 is FYNNEI. CDR3 nucleotide sequence: TGTGCCAGCAGCCCGGACAGGGACTATGGCTACACCTTC. This codes for CASSPDRDYGYTF.

The genes are TRBV28 and TRBJ2-5; 8 bases line up with TRBD1. Germline CDR1 is MDHEN and CDR2 is SYDVKM. V lost 4 bases to trimming and J lost 5 bases; unmatched junction nucleotides: 9. The CDR3 spans 15 residues. The DNA for the CDR3 is TGTGCCAGCAGTTCCCGACAGGGGTGGACGGAGACCCAGTACTTC. It translates to CASSSRQGWTETQYF.

The chain uses TRBV9 and TRBJ1-6, with a possible D match to TRBD1 (6 bases). The CDR3 has 16 amino acids. V was cut by 3 bases and J by 9 bases, with 19 bases left in between. Germline-derived CDR1 and CDR2 are SGDLS and YYNGEE. This chain's CDR3 is CASSAPGTKAGSPLHF. CDR3 sequence (DNA): TGTGCCAGCAGCGCACCCGGGACAAAGGCGGGTTCACCCCTCCACTTT.

The gene calls are TRBV5-1 and TRBJ2-1, with D possibly matching TRBD2 (6 bases). Trimming left V 0 bases short and J 4 bases short, with 11 bases between. The length of the CDR3 is 15 residues. CDR1 is SGHRS, CDR2 YFSETQ, per germline. Here the CDR3 reads CASSLASSEYNEQFF. The CDR3, as DNA: TGCGCCAGCAGCTTGGCGTCTAGCGAATACAATGAGCAGTTCTTC.

There are a few counts of this clone. The J gene is TRBJ2-7, the V gene TRBV2; maybe TRBD2 (6 bases). The V gene lost 7 bases and the J gene lost 6 bases, with 19 bases spanning the gap. The CDR3 covers 14 residues. Looked up from germline, CDR1 is SNHLY and CDR2 is FYNNEI. The chain's CDR3 is CASTKGRGGIEQYF. CDR3 DNA sequence: TGTGCCAGCACTAAGGGGCGGGGCGGGATCGAGCAGTACTTC.

Remarks on this clone: This sample also contains other DNA sequences that code for the same CDR3. The chain carries TRBV5-1 and TRBJ2-1; possibly TRBD1 for D (6 bases). The CDR3 is made up of 12 amino acids. The germline CDR1 and CDR2 sequences are SGHRS and YFSETQ. V lost 0 bases, J lost 15 bases, and 13 bases lay in between. In nucleotides, the CDR3 is TGCGCCAGCAGCTTGGAGGGACACGGCGGGTTCTTC. Its translation: CASSLEGHGGFF.

This chain joins TRBV19 and TRBJ2-7; 7 positions match TRBD1. This CDR3 is built from 14 residues. Germline lookup yields CDR1 LNHDA and CDR2 SQIVND (reference sequence). J was trimmed by 2 bases and V by 6 bases; bases with no gene match: 7. The chain's CDR3 is CASSFWTGPYEQYF. The DNA of the CDR3 is TGTGCCAGTAGCTTTTGGACAGGACCCTACGAGCAGTACTTC.

This clone has a handful of counts. This specimen includes other DNA sequences encoding the same CDR3. The J gene is TRBJ1-5, the V gene TRBV5-1; D not certain. V was pared by 4 bases and J by 0 bases, with 5 bases between. In germline, CDR1 is SGHRS, CDR2 YFSETQ. The length of the CDR3 is 13 residues. As DNA, the CDR3 is TGCGCCAGCAGCCTAGATAGCAATCAGCCCCAGCATTTT. Translation gives CASSLDSNQPQHF.

The rearrangement joins TRBV9 to TRBJ2-7; TRBD1 matches 10 bases. This CDR3 spans 15 amino acids. V was pared by 0 bases and J by 6 bases, with 6 bases of the junction left unmatched. The V gene's germline CDR1 is SGDLS and CDR2 YYNGEE. As DNA, the CDR3 is TGTGCCAGCAGCGTAGTAGGGACAGGGGAGAGCGAGCAGTACTTC. It is translated as CASSVVGTGESEQYF.

This sequence joins TRBV7-3 and TRBJ1-1; D gene unclear. This CDR3 has 14 amino acids. Between the trimmed V and J ends, which lost 2 bases and 1 base, there was a span of 8 bases. Germline CDR1 SGHTA, CDR2 FQGTGA. CDR3 in DNA: TGTGCCAGCAGCTTAGTCTCGGGGAACACTGAAGCTTTCTTT. Its protein is CASSLVSGNTEAFF.

This clone was counted between two and nine times. This chain's CDR3 is CASSQVWGQGNEQFF. CDR3 bases: TGCGCCAGCAGCCAAGTATGGGGACAGGGGAATGAGCAGTTCTTC. The chain links TRBV4-3 to TRBJ2-1, with TRBD1 matching 10 bases. The germline gives CDR1 LGHNA, CDR2 YSLEER. The CDR3 covers 15 residues. V shed 1 base, J shed 7 bases, and the junction held 4 bases outside the gene matches.

About this clone: The sample contains more than one DNA sequence encoding this CDR3. The V gene is TRBV6-6, the J gene TRBJ1-1, with D unresolved. V shed 2 bases and J shed 4 bases, with 11 bases lying between them. CDR3 length: 14 amino acids. Germline V gene lookup returns CDR1 MNHNY and CDR2 SVGAGI (reference sequence). CDR3 sequence reads: CASSYPEGSTEAFF. DNA for the CDR3: TGTGCCAGCAGTTACCCAGAGGGTAGCACTGAAGCTTTCTTT.

The chain has TRBV7-2 and TRBJ1-2; D gene unclear. Trimming left V 6 bases short and J 0 bases short, with 11 bases between. From germline, CDR1 is SGHTA and CDR2 FQGNSA. This CDR3 has 14 amino acids. This CDR3 reads CASSVAPANYGYTF. The CDR3 region has the DNA TGTGCCAGCAGTGTCGCCCCAGCTAACTATGGCTACACCTTC.

The chain recombines TRBV28 with TRBJ1-6; 8 bases map to TRBD1. Germline V gene sequence: CDR1 MDHEN, CDR2 SYDVKM. The CDR3 is made up of 15 amino acids. Trimming removed 6 bases from V and 6 bases from J; junction bases left unmatched: 7. The CDR3 region has the DNA TGTGCCAGCAGCCTGCCGACAGGGGTTAATTCACCCCTCCACTTT. Protein product: CASSLPTGVNSPLHF.

This sequence joins TRBV18 and TRBJ2-7; D may be TRBD1 (7 bases). Germline lookup yields CDR1 KGHSH and CDR2 LQKENI. V lost 4 bases to trimming and J lost 6 bases, with 13 bases between them. CDR3 length: 13 amino acids. The CDR3 nucleotides are TGTGCCAGCTCACAGGCCCAGGGGGGCGAGCAGTACTTC. Its translation: CASSQAQGGEQYF.

This clone was counted a few times. The chain uses TRBV5-1 and TRBJ2-7; D ambiguous. CDR3 size: 14 residues. Per germline, CDR1 SGHRS and CDR2 YFSETQ. V shed 4 bases and J shed 0 bases, with 11 bases lying between them. The DNA of the CDR3 is TGCGCCAGCAGCCGGGTCACAAGCTCCTACGAGCAGTACTTC. Translation: CASSRVTSSYEQYF.

V and J are TRBV5-4 and TRBJ1-2, with D maybe TRBD1 (6 bases). V was clipped by 5 bases and J by 8 bases, with 22 bases between them. Germline V lookup: CDR1 SGHNT, CDR2 YYREEE (reference sequence). CDR3 length: 15 residues. CDR3 amino acids: CASSPGVVGVRGYTF. The DNA of the CDR3 is TGTGCCAGCAGTCCAGGGGTAGTCGGCGTTAGAGGCTACACCTTC.

This clone was seen only once. V usage is TRBV19 and J usage is TRBJ1-2; TRBD1 matches at 7 bases. The CDR3 runs 15 residues. Trimming cost V 3 bases and J 4 bases; bases outside gene matches: 8. Looked up from germline, CDR1 is LNHDA and CDR2 is SQIVND (reference sequence). CDR3 in amino acids: CASSIGDSSIYGYTF. CDR3 nucleotides: TGTGCCAGTAGTATCGGGGACAGTTCTATCTATGGCTACACCTTC.

This rearrangement joins TRBV27 to TRBJ1-4; D gene unclear. The CDR3 is 17 amino acids. Trimming stripped 6 bases from V and 1 base from J, with 18 bases between. CDR1 is MNHEY and CDR2 is SMNVEV in the germline V gene (reference sequence). The CDR3: CASSPRETFGTNEKLFF. The CDR3 DNA follows: TGTGCCAGCAGCCCCCGGGAAACATTCGGAACTAATGAAAAACTGTTTTTT. The whole variable domain, filled in from reference TRBV27 and TRBJ1-4, reads EAQVTQNPRYLITVTGKKLTVTCSQNMNHEYMSWYRQDPGLGLRQIYYSMNVEVTDKGDVPEGYKVSRKEKRNFPLILESPSPNQTSLYFCASSPRETFGTNEKLFFGSGTQLSVL.

The rearrangement links TRBV7-8 to TRBJ1-4, with D perhaps matching TRBD1 (6 bases). Per germline, CDR1 SGHVS and CDR2 FQNEAQ. The CDR3 contains 16 residues. V was trimmed by 5 bases and J by 8 bases, leaving 21 bases between them. The CDR3 nucleotides read TGTGCCAGCAGCCCCATGGGAAGGGGGGAGGGGGAAAAACTGTTTTTT. Its translation: CASSPMGRGEGEKLFF.

The chain uses TRBV5-8 and TRBJ2-3; D may be TRBD2 (7 bases). V was clipped by 0 bases and J by 4 bases, with 9 bases between them. This CDR3 comprises 14 residues. The germline V gene has CDR1 SGHTS and CDR2 YDEGEE. For the CDR3, the DNA is TGTGCCAGCAGCTTGGAGGGGGGGGCAGATACGCAGTATTTT. Translating gives CASSLEGGADTQYF.

This clone showed up just once. The V gene is TRBV5-1, the J gene TRBJ1-4; 9 bases agree with TRBD1. The V gene end was trimmed by 4 bases and the J gene end by 8 bases; junction bases not matched to a gene: 9. Germline assignment: CDR1 SGHRS and CDR2 YFSETQ. The CDR3 loop spans 15 amino acids. DNA of the CDR3: TGCGCCAGCAGCCTCCGGACAGGGGAGTGGGAAAAACTGTTTTTT. Translation gives CASSLRTGEWEKLFF.